Detailed here is one T cell receptor (beta chain). This entry is derived from a study of T cells in tuberculosis. As for the study in general: This South African cohort compared adolescents with or without latent tuberculosis against adults with active tuberculosis. PBMC were archived before or within 7 days of starting treatment.

The time point: new active TB diagnosis, blood taken before or within 7 days of starting treatment. Unsorted cryopreserved PBMC were sequenced, averaging approximately 100,000 T cells per clinical donor. TCRdb's table, derived via immunoSEQ multiplex PCR, lists solely in-frame clones and lacks some. Of some 40,000 clones listed, approximately 93% were seen once; the top ten hold approximately 4.3%. The sequenced sample was PBMCs, obtained at tuberculosis diagnosis. The TCR originated in an adult with tuberculosis.

CDR3 sequence: CASGIGQGAQSPLHF. CDR3 DNA: TGTGCTAGTGGTATAGGACAGGGGGCTCAGTCACCCCTCCACTTT. The rearrangement links TRBV12-5 to TRBJ1-6, with TRBD1 identical over 11 bases. CDR3 length equals 15 residues. From germline, CDR1 is LGHNT and CDR2 FRNRAP. With V trimmed by 5 bases and J by 10 bases, 7 bases remained unmatched.